The rows below give T cell receptor beta chains drawn from one sample of a study of regulatory and conventional T cells in RAG deficiency. Some clones are missing from TCRdb's copy, which holds only in-frame ones; the method was immunoSEQ multiplex PCR. The top ten clones hold 0.45% to 0.6% of a sample with about 46,000 clones, about nine tenths of them seen once. The same sample was also studied in work on regulatory T cells.

The sample was CD4+ effector T cells sorted from blood. These receptors were collected from a human donor in good health. Each CDR3 is given without its conserved first and last residue. A D gene is named only where the DNA matches it firmly.

TRBV6-5,TRBJ2-3,11,NA,ASRTGNTDTQY
TRBV30,TRBJ1-3,12,NA,AWASGGGGNTIY
TRBV9,TRBJ1-5,12,NA,ASSVDGAGQPQH
TRBV27,TRBJ1-1,12,NA,ASSTRGMNTEAF
TRBV29-1,TRBJ2-3,9,NA,SVDWTDTQY
TRBV5-1,TRBJ2-3,11,NA,ASSLLPTDTQY
TRBV9,TRBJ1-1,18,NA,ASSVALPGSTDRLNTEAF
TRBV9,TRBJ1-6,12,NA,ASSAGLENSPLH
TRBV7-9,TRBJ1-1,11,NA,ASSFGTGTEAF
TRBV7-3,TRBJ2-2,11,NA,ASRRVGTGELF
TRBV27,TRBJ1-1,11,NA,ASSLAGGAEAF
TRBV10-3,TRBJ2-5,13,TRBD2,AIRAGGRGQETQY
TRBV19,TRBJ1-2,16,NA,ASSMQGTDNFSDNGYT
TRBV7-6,TRBJ2-3,14,TRBD2,ASSLVSSGGAATQY
TRBV6-1,TRBJ2-7,10,TRBD1,ASSRGLDEQY
TRBV6-1,TRBJ2-2,11,NA,AGRQDVTGELF
TRBV5-1,TRBJ1-3,13,NA,ASSLVGGSGNTIY
TRBV2,TRBJ1-3,11,NA,ASRQDSGNTIY
TRBV30,NA,11,TRBD1,AYTGTGYYEQY
TRBV7-9,TRBJ1-1,13,NA,ASSLAAGMNIEAF
TRBV5-1,TRBJ2-2,15,TRBD1,ASSSPFRGRNTGELF
TRBV10-1,TRBJ2-1,15,TRBD2,ASSNGLAGGSGREQF
TRBV28,TRBJ1-5,11,NA,ASSGPGLQPQH
TRBV30,TRBJ2-5,12,TRBD1,AWSRGTGEETQY
TRBV9,TRBJ2-7,12,NA,ASSVTDLSYEQY
TRBV5-1,TRBJ1-5,13,TRBD1,ASSSNAGGSQPQH
TRBV28,TRBJ2-5,13,NA,ASSSPPSMQETQY
TRBV19,TRBJ2-4,13,TRBD1,ASRLQGIAKNIQY
TRBV5-4,TRBJ2-1,12,TRBD2,ASQGTSGSAEQF
TRBV29-1,TRBJ1-5,13,NA,SVKDSQGSNQPQH
TRBV9,TRBJ2-7,14,TRBD2,ASSPTGLAALYEQY
TRBV5-6,TRBJ1-5,14,NA,ASRKTGRGDNQPQH
TRBV19,TRBJ1-3,13,TRBD1,ASLEGQGRGNTIY
TRBV11-3,TRBJ2-2,12,TRBD1,ASSWDRNTGELF
TRBV15,TRBJ2-5,12,TRBD2,ATSKASGRTIQY
TRBV9,TRBJ2-2,12,NA,ASSRAPNTGELF
TRBV5-1,TRBJ1-5,13,TRBD1,ASSPDGQVNQPQH
TRBV6-5,TRBJ2-3,13,TRBD2,ASSYGLAGTGTQY
TRBV18,TRBJ2-7,11,NA,ASSPGANHEQY
TRBV2,TRBJ2-1,10,NA,ASSALGAEQF
TRBV5-5,TRBJ1-2,10,NA,ASSLEFGGYT
TRBV5-5,TRBJ2-3,15,NA,ASSLKQKGMGTDTQY
TRBV25-1,TRBJ2-3,11,NA,ASAPPTMSTQY
TRBV7-2,TRBJ2-5,12,NA,ASSKRTLQETQY
TRBV28,TRBJ2-7,12,TRBD1,ASVGDRALGEQY
TRBV6-1,NA,12,NA,ASSGTVPFYEQY